This T cell receptor (beta chain) was sequenced for a study of response to subunit inactivated influenza vaccine. In this sample, this clonotype turned up many times. Trimming removed 2 bases from V and 3 bases from J; junction bases left unmatched: 2. CDR3 length equals 14 residues. Germline assignment: CDR1 SGHTA and CDR2 FQGNSA. TCRdb called the RT-PCR reads again in MiXCR, with one record for every CDR3 protein. Seen here are 500,000 to 550,000 distinct CDR3 sequences, 20% to 25% observed once, and the top ten hold 2.5% to 3.5%. This sample was also put to use in a study of T cells expressing NK-cell markers. That publication notes: 5'RACE template switching with UMIs generated TCR beta cDNA. The dominant NKG2C+ clonotypes represented about 1.0-8% of CD8+ T cells in over 5 donors.

This clonotype originated in a man aged 45 to 65 who received an inactivated influenza vaccine. The V and J genes are TRBV7-2 and TRBJ2-7, with TRBD1 matching over 9 bases. The specimen was CD4+ T cells sorted from PBMCs, collected less than 13 days after vaccination. The CDR3 DNA sequence: TGTGCCAGCAGCTTACAGGACAGGGGCTACGAGCAGTACTTC. Encoded protein: CASSLQDRGYEQYF.